Described below is a single T cell receptor beta chain sequence and its context. No antigen is known for it. No much larger clone exists at a distance of one base, and base qualities are not known. This sample is part of a study of blood T cell repertoires in COVID-19 (dated by TCRdb to about 2020). In the study overall: Samples from collaborators originated in the United States, Italy and Spain and spanned both the acute and convalescent phases of COVID-19. Where available, HLA class I and class II types were obtained from metadata supplied by the sample provider rather than from assay-based typing. Deeply sampled blood TCRbeta repertoires from subjects exposed to, actively infected with, or recovered from COVID-19 were included in the dataset. The repertoires were released in a freely available public database meant as a resource for research on the immune response to SARS-CoV-2. The material from the prospective study consisted of cDNA or gDNA derived from T cells, B-cell-depleted T cells, or PBMCs. The samples were drawn from two sources: the first 160 participants of the ongoing ImmuneRACE study, and 950 to 1,500 subjects contributed by 6 global collaborators. Sample metadata almost always included a de-identified subject ID, COVID-19 status, age in years and sex.

What the work shows at the level of the full study, not this receptor alone: The amount of clinical and demographic metadata varied by source and participant and was provided uncurated.

Participants in the prospective study were aged 18 to 89 years, lived in 20 to 30 United States geographic areas, and enrolled through a virtual design. In the prospective study, participants were assigned to cohorts based on the clinical history participants reported in a screening survey and a study questionnaire. Recovered participants in ImmuneRACE Cohort 3 were defined by two consecutive negative NP/OP PCR tests, clearance by a healthcare professional, or resolution of symptoms. In the prospective study, mobile phlebotomists collected whole blood, serum and a nasopharyngeal or oropharyngeal swab from each participant. Over an approximately 2-month period, participants in the prospective study had the option of providing additional blood draws and questionnaires. Before DNA extraction, prospective study blood samples were shipped either frozen or at room temperature. Reading from cysteine to phenylalanine, the CDR3 counts 14 amino acids. Only the CDR3 DNA is retained, 42 bases long and in frame from the first base. CDR1 is given as SGHRS and CDR2 as YFSETQ, both from the germline V gene. The junction shows trimming of 0 bases on V and 3 bases on J, plus 10 bases between the germline ends.

TCRbeta CDR3 regions were amplified from genomic DNA using the immunoSEQ Assay, a bias-controlled multiplex PCR. As for the original processing: The number of nucleated cells in each sample was estimated by amplification of reference gene primers within the assay. To quantify the absolute abundance of each unique TCRbeta CDR3 rearrangement, sequence reads were collapsed and filtered. For each sample, productive Simpson clonality was calculated by taking the square root of Simpson's diversity index across productive rearrangements. TCRdb obtained this table from immuneACCESS and retained in-frame rearrangements with V and J assigned. These tables miss some clones; where compared with another copy, unresolved V genes account for less than half of the shortfall, and the remainder is unexplained. Clonal size and the V and J genes are those of that table, whereas D and trimming came from the DNA. The sample yields around 300,000 clones; roughly 90% were counted once. Together, the top ten hold 2.5% to 3.5% of the sample.

The rearrangement joined TRBV5-1 to TRBJ2-7; the best D guess is TRBD2, with 5 bases matching. This TCR was recovered from a woman aged 45-65 years who had recovered from COVID-19. The material sequenced was PBMCs or T cells enriched from blood (not recorded which). The DNA is TGCGCCAGCAGCTTGGTGGTCGGGGTCTACGAGCAGTACTTC. The translation is CASSLVVGVYEQYF.